Sequencing of this T cell receptor (beta chain) was carried out in a study of T cells expressing NK-cell markers. TCRdb reprocessed the 5' RACE reads, with one entry per CDR3 protein and no DNA. This sample's clone table lists 200,000 to 300,000 distinct CDR3 sequences. The CDR3 sequence is 15 residues long. The germline CDR1 and CDR2 sequences are SGHRS and YFSETQ. The sample comprised blood T cells: a sorted CD56 or NKG2C T cell subset, CD4+ or CD8+ T cells, or bulk PBMC T cells (not recorded which). This clonotype was obtained from a man between 18 and 35 years old in good health. The genes are TRBV5-1 and TRBJ2-1. CDR3 residues: CASSSLSDIYNEQFF.